The 7 T cell receptor beta chains given below trace back to one sample, sequenced in a study of T cell clones after liver transplantation. Assay used: immunoSEQ multiplex PCR; TCRdb lists only in-frame clones, some missing. The sample gives tens of thousands of clones, 80% of which show up once; about 0.79% is in the top ten. The sequencing here drew on CD4+ T cells from blood, taken 12 months after liver transplant. Receptors originate from a human patient who received a liver transplant. Among the T cells, some may be from the graft donor.

CDR3 amino acids: CASSIEPRRQGFLQPQHF. For the CDR3, the DNA is TGTGCCAGTAGTATAGAGCCCAGGCGTCAAGGGTTCCTTCAGCCCCAGCATTTT. The V call is TRBV19, the J call TRBJ1-5, with D hard to call. Trimming cost V 0 bases and J 6 bases, with 21 bases left between them. CDR3 length: 18 amino acids. From germline, CDR1 is LNHDA and CDR2 SQIVND (reference sequence).

The genes are TRBV10-3 and TRBJ2-3; no clear D. Trimming stripped 10 bases from V and 0 bases from J, with 17 bases between. The CDR3 is made up of 15 amino acids. The germline CDR1 and CDR2 sequences are ENHRY and SYGVKD. CDR3 sequence reads: CATGRESSSTDTQYF. The DNA of the CDR3 is TGTGCCACCGGGCGAGAGAGTTCTAGCACAGATACGCAGTATTTT.

This chain links TRBV6-5 with TRBJ2-2; maybe TRBD2 (6 bases). The CDR3 covers 14 residues. CDR1 and CDR2 from the germline V gene are MNHEY and SVGAGI. The V end was cut by 8 bases, the J end by 6 bases, with 16 bases between. The CDR3 loop is CASAVFSGAGELFF. Here the CDR3 DNA reads TGTGCCAGCGCCGTATTCTCGGGGGCCGGGGAGCTGTTTTTT.

This clone was counted only a few times. The J gene is TRBJ2-7, the V gene TRBV6-1; D gene unclear. The germline gives CDR1 MNHNS, CDR2 SASEGT. Trimming left V 3 bases short and J 3 bases short, with 21 bases between. The CDR3 has 17 residues. CDR3 coding DNA: TGTGCCAGCAGTGAGCGACCATCCGCGGTCGCGATCTACGAGCAGTACTTC. Amino acid sequence: CASSERPSAVAIYEQYF.

This clone was counted between two and nine times. The chain carries TRBV27 and TRBJ1-2, with 10 bases identical to TRBD1. V was pared by 1 base and J by 7 bases, with 9 bases of the junction left unmatched. CDR3 size: 16 residues. CDR1 MNHEY and CDR2 SMNVEV come from the germline V gene (reference sequence). The CDR3 nucleotides read TGTGCCAGCAGTTTATGGGCCGGACAGGGGGGCGGTGGCTACACCTTC. It is translated as CASSLWAGQGGGGYTF.

The CDR3 protein is CASSLVGQGLADTQYF. The CDR3, as DNA: TGCGCCAGCAGCTTGGTTGGGCAGGGGTTAGCAGATACGCAGTATTTT. The J gene is TRBJ2-3, the V gene TRBV5-1, with D perhaps matching TRBD1 (6 bases). This CDR3 has 16 residues. Between the trimmed V and J ends, which lost 0 bases and 4 bases, there was a span of 15 bases. Germline V gene sequence: CDR1 SGHRS, CDR2 YFSETQ.

The chain combines TRBV5-1 with TRBJ1-1; no firm D call. CDR3 length equals 13 residues. V shed 0 bases and J shed 7 bases, with 10 bases lying between them. Germline V CDR1 and CDR2: SGHRS, YFSETQ. The CDR3 here is CASSLDRPIEAFF. The CDR3 DNA is TGCGCCAGCAGCTTGGATAGACCCATTGAAGCTTTCTTT.